This T cell receptor beta chain was obtained from a study of blood T cell repertoires in COVID-19. Background on the study: Specimens from acute and convalescent COVID-19 originated in the United States, Italy and Spain.

V was clipped by 0 bases and J by 1 base, with 9 bases between them. This CDR3 has 15 amino acids. Looked up from germline, CDR1 is MNHEY and CDR2 is SVGAGI. In the study's own analysis: Estimated nucleated cell counts came from reference gene primer amplification. Method: immunoSEQ multiplex PCR; TCRdb's copy keeps in-frame clones and lacks some. V, J and clone size derive from that table, while D and trimming were established from the DNA sequence. The data show roughly 380,000 clones, about 89% seen once. The chain couples TRBV6-5 to TRBJ1-1; unclear D gene. Sequencing used peripheral blood. The receptor was derived from a woman in her thirties or forties with COVID-19, enrolled during active disease. CDR3 sequence reads: CASSYSGITNTEAFF. The CDR3 DNA follows: TGTGCCAGCAGTTACTCTGGCATAACGAACACTGAAGCTTTCTTT.